This entry concerns a single TCR beta chain. What it recognizes is unknown. The sample comes from a study of blood T cells in healthy people across ages. Study overall: Template switching retrieved approximately one barcoded beta molecule for each two T cells.

PCR was performed a second time for about 6 to 11 cycles using a sample-barcoded 5' primer and a J-beta primer mix. One entry per CDR3 protein results from TCRdb running MiXCR on the 5' RACE reads. This table holds approximately 1.5 million distinct CDR3 sequences, 30% to 40% found once. Regarding the study as a whole: Higher naive T cell percentage went strongly together with higher TCR beta diversity. Not knowing donor CMV status may have confounded expanded clonotype changes.

Sequencing was done on a sample of blood. This receptor was taken from a woman aged 25-40 years in good health.

CDR3 in amino acids: CSARETSDKGDTQYF. CDR3 coding DNA: TGCAGTGCTAGAGAGACTAGCGATAAGGGAGATACGCAGTATTTT. The chain combines TRBV20-1 with TRBJ2-3; 8 bases line up with TRBD2. V was pared by 0 bases and J by 5 bases, with 7 bases of the junction left unmatched. The CDR3 is made up of 15 amino acids. Germline V gene lookup returns CDR1 DFQATT and CDR2 SNEGSKA (reference sequence).